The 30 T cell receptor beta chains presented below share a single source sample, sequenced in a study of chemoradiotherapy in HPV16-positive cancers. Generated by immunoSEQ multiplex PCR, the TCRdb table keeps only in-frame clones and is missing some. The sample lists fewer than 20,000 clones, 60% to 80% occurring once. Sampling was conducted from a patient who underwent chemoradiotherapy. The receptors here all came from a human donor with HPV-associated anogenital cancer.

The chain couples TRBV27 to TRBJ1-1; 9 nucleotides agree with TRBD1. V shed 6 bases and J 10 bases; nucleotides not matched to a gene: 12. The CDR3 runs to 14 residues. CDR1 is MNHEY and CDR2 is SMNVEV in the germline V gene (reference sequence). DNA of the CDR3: TGTGCCAGCAGGAATCTCCGGGACAGGGAGCTAGCTTTCTTT. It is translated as CASRNLRDRELAFF.

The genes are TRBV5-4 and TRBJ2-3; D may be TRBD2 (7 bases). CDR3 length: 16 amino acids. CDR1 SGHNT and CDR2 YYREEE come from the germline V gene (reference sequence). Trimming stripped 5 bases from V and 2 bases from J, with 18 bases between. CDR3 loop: CASSNRRGGATDTQYF. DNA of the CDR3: TGTGCCAGCAGTAATAGGAGGGGGGGGGCCACAGATACGCAGTATTTT.

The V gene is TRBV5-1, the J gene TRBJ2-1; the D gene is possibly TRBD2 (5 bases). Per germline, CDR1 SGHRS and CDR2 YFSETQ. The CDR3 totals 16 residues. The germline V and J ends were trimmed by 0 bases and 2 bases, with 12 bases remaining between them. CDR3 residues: CASSLAGVPTYNEQFF. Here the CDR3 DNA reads TGCGCCAGCAGCTTGGCCGGGGTCCCAACCTACAATGAGCAGTTCTTC. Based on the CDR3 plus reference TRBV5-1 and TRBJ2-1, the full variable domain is KAGVTQTPRYLIKTRGQQVTLSCSPISGHRSVSWYQQTPGQGLQFLFEYFSETQRNKGNFPGRFSGRQFSNSRSEMNVSTLELGDSALYLCASSLAGVPTYNEQFFGPGTRLTVL.

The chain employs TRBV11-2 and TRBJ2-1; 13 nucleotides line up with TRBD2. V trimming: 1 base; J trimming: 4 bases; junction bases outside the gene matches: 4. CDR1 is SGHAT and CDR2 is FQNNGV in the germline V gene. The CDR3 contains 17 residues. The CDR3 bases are TGTGCCAGCAGCTTAGCCGGGGGACTAGCGGGGTACAATGAGCAGTTCTTC. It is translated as CASSLAGGLAGYNEQFF.

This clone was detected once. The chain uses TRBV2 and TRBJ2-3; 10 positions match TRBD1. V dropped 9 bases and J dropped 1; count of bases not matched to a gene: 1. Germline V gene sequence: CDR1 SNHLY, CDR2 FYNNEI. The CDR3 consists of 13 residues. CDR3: CASDRGRTDTQYF. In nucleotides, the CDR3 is TGTGCCAGTGACAGGGGGCGCACAGATACGCAGTATTTT.

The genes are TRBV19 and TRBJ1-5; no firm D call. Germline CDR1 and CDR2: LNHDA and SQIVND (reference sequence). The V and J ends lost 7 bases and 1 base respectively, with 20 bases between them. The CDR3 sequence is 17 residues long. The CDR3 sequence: CASISPLHSGSNQPQHF. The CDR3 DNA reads TGTGCCAGTATATCCCCTCTTCATTCCGGGAGCAATCAGCCCCAGCATTTT.

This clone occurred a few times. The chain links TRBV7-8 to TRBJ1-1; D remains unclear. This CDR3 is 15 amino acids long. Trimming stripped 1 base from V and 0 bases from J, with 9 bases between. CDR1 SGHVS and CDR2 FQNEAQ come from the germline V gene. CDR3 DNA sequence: TGTGCCAGCAGCTTAGGTGGAGATATGAACACTGAAGCTTTCTTT. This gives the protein CASSLGGDMNTEAFF.

The CDR3 loop reads CASSLASRFGYTF. CDR3 nucleotide sequence: TGTGCCAGCAGCTTGGCTAGCAGATTCGGCTACACCTTC. This rearrangement joins TRBV5-8 to TRBJ1-2; D ambiguous. This CDR3 is 13 amino acids long. Per the germline V gene, CDR1 is SGHTS and CDR2 is YDEGEE. V shed 0 bases and J shed 8 bases, with 11 bases lying between them.

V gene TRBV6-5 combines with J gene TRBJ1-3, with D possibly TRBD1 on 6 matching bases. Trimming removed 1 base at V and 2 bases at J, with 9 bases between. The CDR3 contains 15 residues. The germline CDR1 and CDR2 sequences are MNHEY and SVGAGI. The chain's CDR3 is CASSYWAGAGNTIYF. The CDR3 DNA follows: TGTGCCAGCAGTTACTGGGCAGGGGCTGGAAACACCATATATTTT.

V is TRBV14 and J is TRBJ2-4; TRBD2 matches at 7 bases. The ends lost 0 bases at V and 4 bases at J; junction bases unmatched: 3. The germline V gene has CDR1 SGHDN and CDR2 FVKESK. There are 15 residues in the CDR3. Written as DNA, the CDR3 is TGTGCCAGCAGCCAAGATGGGGGGGGAAAAAACATTCAGTACTTC. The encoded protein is CASSQDGGGKNIQYF.

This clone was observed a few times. As DNA, the CDR3 is TGTGCCAGCAGCTTGGACAGGGGAAGCAATCAGCCCCAGCATTTT. This translates into CASSLDRGSNQPQHF. This rearrangement joins TRBV5-4 to TRBJ1-5; 7 nucleotides match TRBD1. Looked up from germline, CDR1 is SGHNT and CDR2 is YYREEE (reference sequence). The CDR3 runs to 15 residues. The V gene end was trimmed by 0 bases and the J gene end by 1 base; junction bases not matched to a gene: 1.

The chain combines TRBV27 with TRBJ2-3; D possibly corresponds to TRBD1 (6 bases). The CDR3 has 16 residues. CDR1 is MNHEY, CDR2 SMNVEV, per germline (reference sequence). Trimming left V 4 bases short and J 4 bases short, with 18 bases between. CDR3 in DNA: TGTGCCAGCAGTTCGAACTGGGCAGGGGATTCAGATACGCAGTATTTT. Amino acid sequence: CASSSNWAGDSDTQYF.

The CDR3 DNA sequence: TGTGCCAGCAGCCCCCTAGCGGGGGCCTCCTTGGGTGAGCAGTTCTTC. As protein: CASSPLAGASLGEQFF. The rearrangement uses TRBV7-9 and TRBJ2-1; 10 bases are a match to TRBD2. J was trimmed by 9 bases and V by 5 bases; bases with no gene match: 13. Germline V gene lookup returns CDR1 SEHNR and CDR2 FQNEAQ (reference sequence). The CDR3 loop spans 16 amino acids.

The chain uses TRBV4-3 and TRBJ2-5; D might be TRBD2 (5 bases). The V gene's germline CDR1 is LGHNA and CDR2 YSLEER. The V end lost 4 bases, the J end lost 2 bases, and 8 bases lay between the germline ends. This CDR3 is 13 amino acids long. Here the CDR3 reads CASSRGPQETQYF. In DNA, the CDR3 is TGCGCCAGCAGCCGCGGGCCTCAAGAGACCCAGTACTTC.

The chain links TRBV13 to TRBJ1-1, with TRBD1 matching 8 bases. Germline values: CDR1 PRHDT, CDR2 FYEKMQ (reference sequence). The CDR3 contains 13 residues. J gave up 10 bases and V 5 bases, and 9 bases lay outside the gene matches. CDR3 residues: CASSLGTGVGAFF. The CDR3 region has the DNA TGTGCCAGCAGCCTTGGGACAGGTGTTGGAGCTTTCTTT.

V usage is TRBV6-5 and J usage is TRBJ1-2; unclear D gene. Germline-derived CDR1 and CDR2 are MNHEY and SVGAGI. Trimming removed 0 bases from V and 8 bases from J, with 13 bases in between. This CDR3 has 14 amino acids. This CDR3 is CASSYSEGLLGYTF. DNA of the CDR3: TGTGCCAGCAGTTACTCCGAGGGCCTCCTAGGCTACACCTTC.

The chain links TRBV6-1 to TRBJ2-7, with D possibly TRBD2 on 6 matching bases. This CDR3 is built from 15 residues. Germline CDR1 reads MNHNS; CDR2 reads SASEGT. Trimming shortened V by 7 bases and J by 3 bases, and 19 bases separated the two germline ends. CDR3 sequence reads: CASIFGGSGVYEQYF. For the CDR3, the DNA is TGTGCCAGCATCTTTGGGGGGTCGGGGGTCTACGAGCAGTACTTC.

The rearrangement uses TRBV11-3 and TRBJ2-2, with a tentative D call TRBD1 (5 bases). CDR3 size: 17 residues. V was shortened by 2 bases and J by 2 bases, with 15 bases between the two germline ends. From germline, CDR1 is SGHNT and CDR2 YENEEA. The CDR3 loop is CASSLNVGQGNTGELFF. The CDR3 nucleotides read TGTGCCAGCAGCTTAAACGTAGGGCAGGGAAACACCGGGGAGCTGTTTTTT.

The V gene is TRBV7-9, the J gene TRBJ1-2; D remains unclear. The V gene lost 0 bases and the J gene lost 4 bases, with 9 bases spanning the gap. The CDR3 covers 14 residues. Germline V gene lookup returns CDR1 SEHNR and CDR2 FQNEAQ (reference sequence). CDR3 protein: CASSLAEGFYGYTF. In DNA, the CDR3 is TGTGCCAGCAGCTTAGCGGAGGGATTCTATGGCTACACCTTC.

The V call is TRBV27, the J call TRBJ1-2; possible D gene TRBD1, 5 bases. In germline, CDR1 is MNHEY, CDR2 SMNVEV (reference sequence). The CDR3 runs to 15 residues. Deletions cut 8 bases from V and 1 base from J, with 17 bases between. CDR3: CASAVLGRDNYGYTF. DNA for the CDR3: TGTGCCAGCGCAGTTTTGGGCAGGGATAACTATGGCTACACCTTC.

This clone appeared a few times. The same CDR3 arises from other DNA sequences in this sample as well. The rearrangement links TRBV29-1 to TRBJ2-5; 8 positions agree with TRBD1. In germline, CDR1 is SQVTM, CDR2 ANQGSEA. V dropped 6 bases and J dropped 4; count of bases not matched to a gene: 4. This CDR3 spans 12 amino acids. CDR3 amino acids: CSVGQGGETQYF. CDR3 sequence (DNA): TGCAGCGTCGGACAGGGCGGAGAGACCCAGTACTTC.

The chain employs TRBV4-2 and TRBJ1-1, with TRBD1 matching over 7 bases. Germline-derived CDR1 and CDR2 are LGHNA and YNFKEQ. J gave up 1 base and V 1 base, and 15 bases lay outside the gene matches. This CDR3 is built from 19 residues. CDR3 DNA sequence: TGTGCCAGCAGCCAAGCCCCATGGGACAGTCTACTTGAGAACACTGAAGCTTTCTTT. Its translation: CASSQAPWDSLLENTEAFF.

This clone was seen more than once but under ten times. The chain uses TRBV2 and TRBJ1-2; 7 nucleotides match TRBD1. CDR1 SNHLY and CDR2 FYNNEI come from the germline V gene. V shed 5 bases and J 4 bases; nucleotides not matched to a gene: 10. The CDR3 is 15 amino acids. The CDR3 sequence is CASSPDRAGGYGYTF. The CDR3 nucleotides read TGTGCCAGCAGTCCCGACAGGGCCGGGGGCTATGGCTACACCTTC.

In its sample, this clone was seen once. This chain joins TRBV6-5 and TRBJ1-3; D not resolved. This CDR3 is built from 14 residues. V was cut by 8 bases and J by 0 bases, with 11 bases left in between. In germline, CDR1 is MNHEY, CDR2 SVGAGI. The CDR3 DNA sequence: TGTGCCAGCTGGAATCGCCGCTCTGGAAACACCATATATTTT. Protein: CASWNRRSGNTIYF.

CDR3 sequence (DNA): TGTGCCAGCAGTAAAGTACAGGGGAGGAAAGCTTTCTTT. Its protein is CASSKVQGRKAFF. The chain carries TRBV6-5 and TRBJ1-1; 7 bases match TRBD1. The CDR3 totals 13 residues. CDR1 is MNHEY, CDR2 SVGAGI, per germline. V lost 5 bases and J lost 9; bases outside the gene matches: 9.

CDR3 sequence reads: CATTGVGTEAFF. In nucleotides, the CDR3 is TGTGCCACCACGGGGGTGGGAACTGAAGCTTTCTTT. The chain uses TRBV6-5 and TRBJ1-1, with D maybe TRBD1 (5 bases). CDR1 and CDR2 (germline): MNHEY, SVGAGI. Trimming cost V 10 bases and J 5 bases, with 14 bases left between them. This CDR3 is built from 12 residues.

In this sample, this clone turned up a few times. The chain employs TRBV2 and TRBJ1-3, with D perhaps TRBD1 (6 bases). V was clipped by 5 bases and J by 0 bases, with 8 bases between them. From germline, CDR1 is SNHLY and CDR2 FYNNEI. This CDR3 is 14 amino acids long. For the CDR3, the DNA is TGTGCCAGCAGTCAGGGGTTCTCTGGAAACACCATATATTTT. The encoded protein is CASSQGFSGNTIYF.

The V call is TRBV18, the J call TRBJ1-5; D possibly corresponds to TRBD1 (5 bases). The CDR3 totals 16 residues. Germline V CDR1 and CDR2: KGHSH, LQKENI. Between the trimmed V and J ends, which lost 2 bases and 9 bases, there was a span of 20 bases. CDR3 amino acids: CASSPAKQDSCWPQHF. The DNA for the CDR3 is TGTGCCAGCTCACCAGCGAAACAGGACTCCTGCTGGCCCCAGCATTTT.

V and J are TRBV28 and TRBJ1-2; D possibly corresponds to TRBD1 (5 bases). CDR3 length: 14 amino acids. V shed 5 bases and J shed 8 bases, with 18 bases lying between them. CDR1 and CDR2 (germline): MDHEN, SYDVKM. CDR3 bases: TGTGCCAGCAGTCCCCAGGTCGGGACGTGGGGCTACACCTTC. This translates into CASSPQVGTWGYTF.

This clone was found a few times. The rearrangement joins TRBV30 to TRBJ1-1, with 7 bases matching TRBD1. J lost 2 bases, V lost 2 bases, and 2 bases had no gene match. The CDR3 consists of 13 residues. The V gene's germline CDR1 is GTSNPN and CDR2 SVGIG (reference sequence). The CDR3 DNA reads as TGTGCCTGGAGTCGGACAGGAAACACTGAAGCTTTCTTT. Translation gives CAWSRTGNTEAFF.